Listed here are 7 T cell receptor beta chains from one sample, sequenced in a study of T cells after yellow fever vaccination. TCRdb ran MiXCR on the 5' RACE reads and lists one entry per CDR3 protein. The table shows just under 600,000 distinct CDR3 sequences, with about 13% occurring only once. This specimen was PBMCs, taken on the day of the yellow fever booster vaccination. Receptor source: a man younger than 45 who received the YFV17D yellow fever vaccine.

V usage is TRBV2 and J usage is TRBJ1-5; D not certain. The CDR3 length is 17 residues. Trimming removed 0 bases at V and 0 bases at J, with 12 bases between. From germline, CDR1 is SNHLY and CDR2 FYNNEI. The CDR3 here is CASSEAPGPHSNQPQHF. The CDR3 region has the DNA TGTGCCAGCAGTGAAGCGCCAGGTCCACATAGCAATCAGCCCCAGCATTTT.

On this clonotype: One end of the junction does not line up with germline, which may come from a read error. This chain connects TRBV20-1 to TRBJ2-2; D may match TRBD1 or TRBD2 (5 bases each). Per the germline V gene, CDR1 is DFQATT and CDR2 is SNEGSKA (reference sequence). The CDR3 sequence is 16 residues long. CDR3 coding DNA: TGCTGTGCTAGGAGAGCGGCAGGGCGGTACACCGGGGAGCTGTTTTTT. Translation gives CCARRAAGRYTGELFF.

At least ten counts were recorded for this clonotype. Germline and junction disagree at one end, which may indicate a read error. CDR3 residues: CASSLAGVGSPLHF. The CDR3 coding sequence is TGTGCCAGCAGCTTAGCAGGGGTGGGATCACCCCTCCACTTT. The chain combines TRBV12-3 or TRBV12-4 with TRBJ1-6; possibly TRBD1 for D (6 bases). The CDR3 runs 14 residues.

This clonotype was detected a few times. V is TRBV6-6 and J is TRBJ1-1; the D is unclear. V lost 5 bases and J 4 bases, leaving 11 bases between the germline ends. Germline V gene data show CDR1 as MNHNY and CDR2 as SVGAGI (reference sequence). CDR3 length equals 13 residues. The CDR3 DNA reads TGTGCCAGCAGTGGGAAAGGGTTCACTGAAGCTTTCTTT. This sequence encodes CASSGKGFTEAFF.

The J gene is TRBJ2-7, the V gene TRBV7-9; no clear D. CDR1 and CDR2 (germline): SEHNR, FQNEAQ (reference sequence). V was shortened by 1 base and J by 7 bases, with 17 bases between the two germline ends. This CDR3 comprises 15 residues. Here the CDR3 DNA reads TGTGCCAGCAGCTTAGGGTTACGTAAACCTACGGAGCAGTACTTC. Protein product: CASSLGLRKPTEQYF. The complete variable domain, with remaining parts taken from reference TRBV7-9 and TRBJ2-7, reads DTGVSQNPRHKITKRGQNVTFRCDPISEHNRLYWYRQTLGQGPEFLTYFQNEAQLEKSRLLSDRFSAERPKGSFSTLEIQRTEQGDSAMYLCASSLGLRKPTEQYFGPGTRLTVT.

This clonotype was counted between two and nine times. This chain connects TRBV7-2 to TRBJ2-7; possibly TRBD2 for D (5 bases). V was clipped by 5 bases and J by 4 bases, with 12 bases between them. The length of the CDR3 is 13 residues. The germline gives CDR1 SGHTA, CDR2 FQGNSA. CDR3 in amino acids: CASSGRTEYEQYF. Written as DNA, the CDR3 is TGTGCCAGCAGCGGACGGACTGAGTACGAGCAGTACTTC.

This clonotype has only a few counts. The genes are TRBV18 and TRBJ2-7; D might be TRBD2 (6 bases). V was shortened by 3 bases and J by 5 bases, with 11 bases between the two germline ends. This CDR3 has 13 amino acids. Germline V gene data show CDR1 as KGHSH and CDR2 as LQKENI. As DNA, the CDR3 is TGTGCCAGCTCACCGAATAGCGGAGACGAGCAGTACTTC. Protein product: CASSPNSGDEQYF.